The following is a TCR beta chain sequence with its context. Its antigen is still unknown. This entry belongs to a study of cytomegalovirus exposure and HLA in healthy donors. Overall study: The Caucasian-associated ancestry cluster contained 65% to 85% of the approximately 400 genotyped donors. Findings of the study overall: Later analysis placed DRB1 highest and HLA-C lowest in TCR association rates, which differed by HLA locus. Highly shared variants forming one cluster were likely a sequencing artifact.

Primers for the PCR totalled 60 Vbeta and 13 Jbeta. The assay was immunoSEQ multiplex PCR, and TCRdb's table has in-frame clones only and misses some. The data hold some 52,000 clones, with about three quarters observed a single time. CDR3 length: 15 amino acids. V was clipped by 5 bases and J by 6 bases, with 17 bases between them. CDR1 SGHTA and CDR2 FQGNSA come from the germline V gene. Material: PBMCs. V usage is TRBV7-2 and J usage is TRBJ1-5; a possible D gene is TRBD1 (6 bases). This clonotype was obtained from a young man in good health and CMV-seronegative. The CDR3 spells CASSHRGQLSQPQHF. The CDR3 DNA is TGTGCCAGCAGCCATAGGGGACAACTCTCTCAGCCCCAGCATTTT. The variable domain in full, completed from reference TRBV7-2 and TRBJ1-5, reads GAGVSQSPSNKVTEKGKDVELRCDPISGHTALYWYRQSLGQGLEFLIYFQGNSAPDKSGLPSDRFSAERTGGSVSTLTIQRTQQEDSAVYLCASSHRGQLSQPQHFGDGTRLSIL.